The entry below describes one TCR beta chain. Its cognate antigen has yet to be identified. Base quality data are lacking; no much larger clone is found one base away. This specimen comes from a study of OX40 agonist ivuxolimab in advanced cancers. Context from the whole study: The costimulatory receptor OX40 (CD134) was targeted by ivuxolimab, a fully human IgG2 agonistic monoclonal antibody. Intravenous ivuxolimab was administered to patients every 2 weeks at six dose levels: 0.01, 0.1, 0.3, 1.5, 3 and 10 mg/kg. Among the 50 to 55 dose-escalation patients, 19 had hepatocellular carcinoma, 15 or so melanoma, 9 renal cell carcinoma and 9 head and neck cancer. In the dose-escalation cohort, approximately 82% of patients were male, and the mean age was approximately 60 years, with a range of 23 to 79. Patients were allowed to have had prior anti-PD-1, anti-PD-L1 or anti-CTLA-4 therapy, and approximately 40% of the dose-escalation patients had previously received checkpoint inhibitors. Partial responses were achieved by three dose-escalation patients, of whom one had hepatocellular carcinoma and two had cutaneous melanoma. Peripheral TCRbeta sequencing aimed to test whether ivuxolimab altered TCR sequence diversity and caused clonal T-cell expansion. The paper covers the monotherapy dose-escalation part of the phase I ivuxolimab trial, which included N of about 50 patients.

Counted from cysteine to phenylalanine, this CDR3 has 14 amino acids. Of all the DNA, just the CDR3 is kept, 42 bases in frame from base 1. Per the germline V gene (reference sequence), SEHNR is the CDR1 and FQNEAQ is the CDR2. Germline trimming amounts to 0 bases on V and 2 bases on J, with 0 as the count of junction bases outside the gene matches. What the study reported, not specific to this receptor: After ivuxolimab, more expanded clones were found on average in CD8+ T cells than in CD4+ T cells. Clonal expansion of both CD4+ and CD8+ blood T cells was observed from baseline to week 6 at doses 0.1 to 3.0 mg/kg. Low levels of normalized T-cell clonal expansion were also shown by some nonresponding patients. Partial responders in the 0.1-3.0 mg/kg groups had among the lowest normalized peripheral clonal expansion, especially among CD8+ T cells. Which antigens the clonally expanded peripheral T cells were specific for was not determined.

The trial excluded patients who had a history of autoimmune disease or were on systemic immunosuppression. Peripheral blood for TCR sequencing was collected from all dose cohorts at baseline, on cycle 4 day 1, and on cycle 7 day 1. The samples were drawn from a first-in-human, open-label, multicenter phase I dose-escalation trial of ivuxolimab. Adults with locally advanced or metastatic melanoma, renal cell, hepatocellular, or head and neck squamous cell carcinoma were enrolled in the trial. Before TCR sequencing, CD4+ T cells and CD8+ T cells from peripheral blood were sorted into separate populations. To sequence the TCRbeta CDR3 region, genomic DNA was isolated from the sorted cells. The immunoSEQ Assay was used for sequencing of TCRbeta CDR3 regions. Imported from immuneACCESS, the table was reduced by TCRdb to in-frame sequences with V and J called. These copies leave out some clones; in studies compared against another copy, an unresolved V gene accounts for under half, and the cause of the remainder is not known. This sample has about 63,000 clones in its table, and 80% to 90% of those were observed once. 0.76% of the sample is held by the ten biggest clonotypes.

Recombination joined TRBV7-9 with TRBJ2-5; TRBD1 agrees with 7 junctional bases. This clonotype was obtained from an adult with an advanced solid tumor such as melanoma, head and neck, liver or kidney cancer. Sequenced here: CD4+ or CD8+ T cells sorted from blood, sampled in a trial of the OX40 agonist ivuxolimab. The CDR3 corresponds to CASSLAGQQETQYF. The DNA is as follows: TGTGCCAGCAGCTTAGCGGGACAGCAAGAGACCCAGTACTTC.